This entry describes one T cell receptor beta chain. What it binds is not known. cDNA synthesis used the whole RNA isolate, giving expressed TCRB sequences. Clones were sequenced by immunoSEQ multiplex PCR, and TCRdb holds only the in-frame ones, with some missing. The top ten clones hold about 0.06% of a sample with about half a million clones, about 32% of them seen once. Germline CDR1 is SGHAT and CDR2 is FQNNGV. The CDR3 has 13 amino acids. V was shortened by 5 bases and J by 7 bases, with 14 bases between the two germline ends. The data derive from a study of beta chain features in type 1 diabetes. General observations from the study: Lower insertion and higher deletion counts appeared at VDJ junctions in type 1 diabetes patients.

Isolation of CD4+ naive, central memory, regulatory and stem cell-like memory cells was achieved by sorting via CD45RO/CCR7/CD25/CD127/CD95/CD27. The source is a man in his late teens or twenties in good health. The sequenced material came from naive CD4+ T cells from blood. This sequence joins TRBV11-2 and TRBJ2-5, with D perhaps matching TRBD1 (6 bases). This chain's CDR3 is CASSINRDGTQYF. The CDR3 region has the DNA TGTGCCAGCAGCATAAACAGGGATGGGACCCAGTACTTC.